These T cell receptor beta chains were read from a single sample in a study of T cells in Graves' hyperthyroidism and ophthalmopathy. TCRdb processed the multiplex PCR reads anew with MiXCR; each CDR3 protein has one entry. The sample has under 400,000 distinct CDR3 sequences, roughly 18% seen once. Sequencing input: blood. These receptors all come from a woman between 40 and 50 years old with Graves' ophthalmopathy. The CDR3 runs from the conserved cysteine through the conserved F or W. Fields, in order: clone size, D gene, J gene, V gene, CDR3 DNA, CDR3 protein. A D gene is named only where the DNA matches it firmly. Clone size, where shown, is once, few, many, or a class for clones that have expanded.

>many|-|TRBJ1-5|TRBV4-1
TGCGCCAGCAGCCAACTTATACACAATCAGCCCCAGCATTTT
CASSQLIHNQPQHF
>-|-|TRBJ1-5|TRBV6-2/TRBV6-3
TGTGCCAGCAGCTCCGGTGACACGGGGATTCAGGAGCCCCAGCATTTT
CASSSGDTGIQEPQHF
>-|-|TRBJ2-5|TRBV4-3
TGCGCCAGCAGCCAAGATATGGAGTACCAAGAGACCCAGTACTTC
CASSQDMEYQETQYF
>many|-|TRBJ1-6|TRBV9
TGTGCCAGCAGCGTAGGTGTGGGAGATTCACCCCTCCACTTT
CASSVGVGDSPLHF
>-|-|TRBJ1-1|TRBV7-9
TGTGCCAGCAGCTTAGTGGGCAGGGCTGTCACTGAAGCTTTCTTT
CASSLVGRAVTEAFF
>-|-|TRBJ2-2|TRBV7-2
TGTGCCAGCAGCTCCCACCTGAGAGTGAACACCGGGGAGCTGTTTTTT
CASSSHLRVNTGELFF
>many|-|TRBJ2-2|TRBV12-3/TRBV12-4
TGTGCCAGCAGTTCTACCGACCTCACCGGGGCCGGGGAGCTGTTTTTT
CASSSTDLTGAGELFF
>many|TRBD1|TRBJ2-4|TRBV6-2/TRBV6-3
TGTGCCAGCAGTTACGTCCGGGACAGGCGGCGTGGTGGAAACATTCAGTACTTC
CASSYVRDRRRGGNIQYF
>many|TRBD2|TRBJ2-7|TRBV28
TGTGCCAGCAGGGGGGAGGGGCACTCCTACGAGCAGTACTTC
CASRGEGHSYEQYF
>many|-|TRBJ2-2|TRBV29-1
TGCAGCGGGGCTCTAACGGGCGGGGAGCTGTTTTTT
CSGALTGGELFF
>many|-|TRBJ1-5|TRBV6-2/TRBV6-3
TGTGCCAGCAGTTACCCCGGGGGTGGACAGCCCCAGCATTTT
CASSYPGGGQPQHF
>many|-|TRBJ2-5|TRBV28
TGTGCCAGCATCGGGTCGGTCAAACAAGAGACCCAGTACTTC
CASIGSVKQETQYF
>many|TRBD1|TRBJ1-2|TRBV28
TGTGCCAGCAGTCAGTCAGGGGGAAACTATGGCTACACCTTC
CASSQSGGNYGYTF
>few|-|TRBJ1-1|TRBV29-1
TGCAGCGTTAGTCAGAACACTGAAGCTTTCTTT
CSVSQNTEAFF
>many|-|TRBJ2-6|TRBV7-2
TGTGCCAGCAGCCTGAAATTGGGGGACATCAGCTCTGGGGCCAACGTCCTGACTTTC
CASSLKLGDISSGANVLTF
>-|-|TRBJ1-1|TRBV30
TGTGCCTGGATGGGGGTCACTGAAGCTTTCTTT
CAWMGVTEAFF
>many|-|TRBJ2-7|TRBV4-2
TGTGCCAGCAGCCAGGGTGGGCAATACTACGAGCAGTACTTC
CASSQGGQYYEQYF
>few|TRBD1|TRBJ1-1|TRBV30
TGTGCCTGGAAGGGGCTGGGACAGGCATACACTGAAGCTTTCTTT
CAWKGLGQAYTEAFF
>-|TRBD2|TRBJ2-7|TRBV28
TGTGCCAGCAGTTTATTGTCGGGAGGTGCCTACGAGCAGTACTTC
CASSLLSGGAYEQYF
>many|-|TRBJ1-5|TRBV6-5
TGTGCCAGCAGTTCAACTTCAGGGCTCAATCAGCCCCAGCATTTT
CASSSTSGLNQPQHF
>many|-|TRBJ1-5|TRBV20-1
TGCAGTGCTAGCCATGGACTGAGCAATCAGCCCCAGCATTTT
CSASHGLSNQPQHF
>many|TRBD1|TRBJ2-5|TRBV9
TGTGCCAGCAGCGCCTCCGGGACAGGTTGGGAGACCCAGTACTTC
CASSASGTGWETQYF
>many|-|TRBJ1-2|TRBV29-1
TGCAGCGTTGAAGACCCGGCGCAGGGTGGAGGCTACACCTTC
CSVEDPAQGGGYTF
>many|-|TRBJ1-5|TRBV28
TGTGCCAGCAGCCGACATGGGGATGGCAATCAGCCCCAGCATTTT
CASSRHGDGNQPQHF
>many|-|TRBJ1-2|TRBV27
TGTGCCAGCAGAACTTTCCGGGACCCAGCCGTTCGTGGCTACACCTTC
CASRTFRDPAVRGYTF
>-|-|TRBJ1-1|TRBV20-1
TGCAGTGCTATTAGGGCAGGGGAAGCTTTCTTT
CSAIRAGEAFF
>many|-|TRBJ2-7|TRBV6-1
TGTGCCAGCAGTGAAGCGCAGTACTTC
CASSEAQYF
>many|-|TRBJ1-5|TRBV6-5
TGTGCCAGCAGTTCAGCCGGGATCAATCAGCCCCAGCATTTT
CASSSAGINQPQHF
>many|TRBD1|TRBJ2-7|TRBV28
TGTGCCAGCAGTTTATGGGACAGGAGCTCCTACGAGCAGTACTTC
CASSLWDRSSYEQYF
>many|TRBD1|TRBJ1-2|TRBV28
TGTGCCAGCAGCAACTCGGGACAGGGGGTCTATGGCTACACCTTC
CASSNSGQGVYGYTF
>many|-|TRBJ2-7|TRBV27
TGTGCCAGCAGCCGAAACTGGGGCTTGTACGAGCAGTACTTC
CASSRNWGLYEQYF
>many|TRBD1|TRBJ2-5|TRBV12-3/TRBV12-4
TGTGCCAGCAGTTGGGACAGGGCAGGGGGCGTTGAGACCCAGTACTTC
CASSWDRAGGVETQYF
>many|TRBD1|TRBJ1-2|TRBV29-1
TGCAGCGCCCCGGGACAGGGGGAAAGAGGTGGCTACACCTTC
CSAPGQGERGGYTF
>many|TRBD1|TRBJ1-5|TRBV6-5
TGTGCCAGCAGTTACGGGACAGGGTTCGATCAGCCCCAGCATTTT
CASSYGTGFDQPQHF
>many|-|TRBJ2-7|TRBV7-2
TGTGCCAGCAGCTTAGTGTTTGCAGGGGACTACGAGCAGTACTTC
CASSLVFAGDYEQYF
>-|-|TRBJ2-3|TRBV7-2
TGTGCCAGCAGCTCACAGATTACGCAGTATTTT
CASSSQITQYF
>-|-|TRBJ1-1|TRBV12-3/TRBV12-4
TGTGCCAGCAGTTTGGGCGTAGGGGGATTCTCTGAAGCTTGCTTT
CASSLGVGGFSEACF
>few|-|TRBJ1-1|TRBV11-2
TGTGCCAGCAGTCCTAGGCGGGGGGGCACTGAAGCTTTCTTT
CASSPRRGGTEAFF
>many|TRBD2|TRBJ2-5|TRBV20-1
TGCAGTGCTACAAGCGGGAGAAGGGAGACCCAGTACTTC
CSATSGRRETQYF
>many|TRBD2|TRBJ2-2|TRBV7-3
TGTGCCAGCAGCTTACTAGCGGGAGGGCCATACACCGGGGAGCTGTTTTTT
CASSLLAGGPYTGELFF